The entry that follows covers one T cell receptor beta chain sequence. The antigen remains undetermined. The PCR was carried out with 60 Vbeta primers and 13 Jbeta primers. The table came from immunoSEQ multiplex PCR; TCRdb's copy has only in-frame clones and leaves some out. This table has roughly 120,000 clones, about 75% appearing once. The entry originates in a study of cytomegalovirus exposure and HLA in healthy donors. This CDR3 is built from 13 residues. Germline-derived CDR1 and CDR2 are KGHSH and LQKENI. Broader study findings: Later genetic work tied a missense DCLRE1C variant to beta-chain V and J trimming. In a later analysis, DRB1 alleles had the most associated TCRs; HLA-C alleles the fewest. Reported results showed that the classifier diagnosed cytomegalovirus status with high specificity and sensitivity.

The sample consisted of PBMCs. The rearrangement links TRBV18 to TRBJ2-5, with a tentative D call TRBD1 (6 bases). The end of the DNA is better explained by TRBJ2-7, so the J call may be wrong. This TCR came from a man between 60 and 75 years old in good health and CMV-seropositive. CDR3 DNA sequence: TGTGCCAGCTCACCGGACAGTCCCTACGAGCAGTACTTC. Encoded protein: CASSPDSPYEQYF.